These 4 T cell receptor beta chains came from one sample sequenced in a study of T cells expressing NK-cell markers. With the 5' RACE reads reprocessed, TCRdb shows one record per CDR3 protein and no DNA. Its table lists about 380,000 distinct CDR3 sequences. Material for sequencing was blood T cells: a sorted CD56 or NKG2C T cell subset, CD4+ or CD8+ T cells, or bulk PBMC T cells (not recorded which). Receptors were obtained from a man aged 18-75 years in good health.

The CDR3 here is CASSPLTAPHNEQFF. The chain combines TRBV5-5 with TRBJ2-1; absent DNA, TCRdb's TRBD1 call cannot be checked. Looked up from germline, CDR1 is SGHKS and CDR2 is YYEKEE (reference sequence). The CDR3 is 15 amino acids. The variable domain in full, with the rest retrieved from reference TRBV5-5 and TRBJ2-1, is DAGVTQSPTHLIKTRGQQVTLRCSPISGHKSVSWYQQVLGQGPQFIFQYYEKEERGRGNFPDRFSARQFPNYSSELNVNALLLGDSALYLCASSPLTAPHNEQFFGPGTRLTVL.

The chain recombines TRBV5-4 with TRBJ2-5; there is no DNA to check the TCRdb D call of TRBD1. The CDR3 covers 12 residues. Germline V CDR1 and CDR2: SGHNT, YYREEE (reference sequence). CDR3 residues: CAIRDREETQYF.

V and J are TRBV7-7 and TRBJ2-7; TCRdb's D gene call, TRBD1, goes unchecked for lack of DNA. CDR3 length: 18 amino acids. Germline loops: CDR1 SSHAT, CDR2 FNYEAQ (reference sequence). The CDR3: CASNPPSLKKGTAYEQYF.

CDR3 residues: CAWRGTDSASGNTIYF. This rearrangement joins TRBV30 to TRBJ1-3; TCRdb designates TRBD1, a call that cannot be tested without DNA. CDR1 and CDR2 (germline): GTSNPN, SVGIG (reference sequence). The CDR3 covers 16 residues.